Shown below are 18 T cell receptor beta chains from a single sample sequenced in a study of T cell changes during pregnancy in multiple sclerosis. The data were produced by immunoSEQ multiplex PCR, yet TCRdb's version contains in-frame clones alone and is incomplete. The sample has about 17,000 clones, approximately 88% seen once. Sequencing was performed on CD8+ T cells from peripheral blood mononuclear cells, taken in the third trimester of pregnancy. The source is a female donor in good health, enrolled as a control in a pregnancy study.

The rearrangement uses TRBV6-5 and TRBJ1-1, with D perhaps matching TRBD1 (5 bases). The CDR3 runs to 13 residues. V was trimmed by 7 bases and J by 4 bases, leaving 13 bases between them. CDR1 and CDR2 from the germline V gene are MNHEY and SVGAGI. The CDR3 region has the DNA TGTGCCAGCAACATCGACAGAAGCACTGAAGCTTTCTTT. It encodes CASNIDRSTEAFF.

This clone was recorded only once. The genes are TRBV6-5 and TRBJ2-7, with D tentatively TRBD1 (6 bases). The V end was cut by 2 bases, the J end by 6 bases, with 17 bases between. Germline V gives CDR1 MNHEY, CDR2 SVGAGI. The CDR3 consists of 15 residues. The CDR3 is CASSYGAGVTLEQYF. In DNA, the CDR3 is TGTGCCAGCAGTTACGGCGCAGGGGTTACGCTCGAGCAGTACTTC.

This chain uses TRBV30 with TRBJ2-5; no clear D. With 0 bases removed from V and 5 bases from J, the gap between germline ends came to 19 bases. CDR3 size: 16 residues. Germline V gene data show CDR1 as GTSNPN and CDR2 as SVGIG (reference sequence). CDR3 coding DNA: TGTGCCTGGAGTGTACTTTTCGGCCAGAGGTTGGAGACCCAGTACTTC. Translating gives CAWSVLFGQRLETQYF.

This chain uses TRBV5-1 with TRBJ2-7, with TRBD1 identical over 11 bases. V lost 4 bases to trimming and J lost 6 bases; unmatched junction nucleotides: 9. The germline gives CDR1 SGHRS, CDR2 YFSETQ. The CDR3 runs 15 residues. CDR3: CASSALPGTGGEQYF. The CDR3 bases are TGCGCCAGCAGCGCATTACCCGGGACAGGGGGCGAGCAGTACTTC.

The chain carries TRBV7-6 and TRBJ1-1, with TRBD1 as a possible D gene (6 bases). The CDR3 is 16 amino acids. CDR1 and CDR2 (germline): SGHVS, FNYEAQ. The ends were cut back, 3 bases at V and 5 bases at J, with 19 bases in the middle. In nucleotides, the CDR3 is TGTGCCAGCAGCTTGGGGGCAGGTGGAGGAGTAACTGAAGCTTTCTTT. Translated, it gives CASSLGAGGGVTEAFF. Combining the CDR3 with reference TRBV7-6 and TRBJ1-1 gives the whole variable domain GAGVSQSPRYKVTKRGQDVALRCDPISGHVSLYWYRQALGQGPEFLTYFNYEAQQDKSGLPNDRFSAERPEGSISTLTIQRTEQRDSAMYRCASSLGAGGGVTEAFFGQGTRLTVV.

This clone was observed a handful of times. The chain has TRBV4-1 and TRBJ1-1; 9 nucleotides agree with TRBD1. Germline CDR1 reads MGHRA; CDR2 reads YSYEKL. This CDR3 is built from 15 residues. The ends lost 0 bases at V and 8 bases at J; junction bases unmatched: 7. CDR3 protein: CASSQEQGAEKEAFF. The DNA of the CDR3 is TGCGCCAGCAGCCAAGAACAGGGGGCTGAGAAGGAAGCTTTCTTT.

The chain couples TRBV27 to TRBJ1-2, with 8 bases identical to TRBD1. Germline-derived CDR1 and CDR2 are MNHEY and SMNVEV (reference sequence). V was pared by 4 bases and J by 4 bases, with 2 bases of the junction left unmatched. This CDR3 is 13 amino acids long. The CDR3 loop is CASSWGTGYGYTF. Written as DNA, the CDR3 is TGTGCCAGCAGTTGGGGGACAGGCTATGGCTACACCTTC.

This clone was counted ten times or more. This chain uses TRBV6-5 with TRBJ2-2; D is perhaps TRBD1 (6 bases). This CDR3 spans 14 amino acids. Per the germline V gene, CDR1 is MNHEY and CDR2 is SVGAGI. With 5 bases removed from V and 5 bases from J, the gap between germline ends came to 12 bases. The CDR3 region is CASSPPRGTGELFF. The CDR3 DNA reads TGTGCCAGCAGTCCACCGAGGGGGACCGGGGAGCTGTTTTTT.

The chain employs TRBV2 and TRBJ1-5, with 7 positions matching TRBD1. CDR3 length: 14 amino acids. V trimming: 2 bases; J trimming: 7 bases; junction bases outside the gene matches: 5. Per the germline V gene, CDR1 is SNHLY and CDR2 is FYNNEI. The CDR3 loop is CASSESDRAQPQHF. The CDR3 coding sequence is TGTGCCAGCAGTGAAAGCGACAGGGCACAGCCCCAGCATTTT.

The chain uses TRBV29-1 and TRBJ2-3, with D maybe TRBD2 (7 bases). This CDR3 is 13 amino acids long. Trimming stripped 6 bases from V and 10 bases from J, with 20 bases between. Germline assignment: CDR1 SQVTM and CDR2 ANQGSEA. CDR3 DNA sequence: TGCAGCGTGTGGGGTGGCGGGGGCCCCGCGCAGTATTTT. This encodes CSVWGGGGPAQYF.

The chain couples TRBV7-2 to TRBJ1-5, with D unclear. V lost 5 bases, J lost 3 bases, and 14 bases lay in between. CDR1 and CDR2 from the germline V gene are SGHTA and FQGNSA. The CDR3 spans 15 residues. The CDR3 bases are TGTGCCAGCAGCAGCGACGAGGAACCCAATCAGCCCCAGCATTTT. Residues: CASSSDEEPNQPQHF.

The chain joins TRBV7-9 to TRBJ2-2, with TRBD2 matching 7 bases. The V segment lost 4 bases and the J segment 4 bases; nucleotides outside the gene matches: 9. CDR1 is SEHNR and CDR2 is FQNEAQ in the germline V gene (reference sequence). CDR3 size: 16 residues. The CDR3 DNA follows: TGTGCCAGCAGCTCTGCGGGGGAGTGGAGCACCGGGGAGCTGTTTTTT. It codes for CASSSAGEWSTGELFF.

The chain links TRBV7-9 to TRBJ2-1; 7 bases match TRBD1. Trimming took 6 bases from V and 6 from J; bases not matched to a gene: 14. CDR1 and CDR2 (germline): SEHNR, FQNEAQ (reference sequence). The CDR3 has 16 residues. The CDR3 sequence is CASRQAVGGRSNEQFF. The DNA of the CDR3 is TGTGCCAGCAGGCAAGCGGTAGGGGGCCGTTCCAATGAGCAGTTCTTC.

The chain combines TRBV13 with TRBJ1-3, with 7 bases identical to TRBD1. CDR1 PRHDT and CDR2 FYEKMQ come from the germline V gene (reference sequence). With V trimmed by 3 bases and J by 2 bases, 7 bases remained unmatched. CDR3 length equals 16 residues. DNA for the CDR3: TGTGCCAGCAGCTTCTCGACAGGGATAACTGGAAACACCATATATTTT. Residues: CASSFSTGITGNTIYF.

V gene TRBV14 combines with J gene TRBJ2-1, with 7 bases matching TRBD2. CDR1 SGHDN and CDR2 FVKESK come from the germline V gene. V lost 1 base and J lost 4; bases outside the gene matches: 7. There are 16 residues in the CDR3. The DNA for the CDR3 is TGTGCCAGCAGCCAAGTAGGACTAGTCTCGTACAATGAGCAGTTCTTC. This translates into CASSQVGLVSYNEQFF.

The chain links TRBV27 to TRBJ2-7, with D perhaps TRBD2 (6 bases). CDR1 and CDR2 (germline): MNHEY, SMNVEV (reference sequence). The length of the CDR3 is 12 residues. With 6 bases removed from V and 7 bases from J, the gap between germline ends came to 13 bases. The CDR3 DNA follows: TGTGCCAGCAGCCTTGCGGGGAGAGAGCAGTACTTC. Its translation: CASSLAGREQYF.

The rearrangement links TRBV9 to TRBJ1-1; TRBD1 is a possible D gene (6 bases). In germline, CDR1 is SGDLS, CDR2 YYNGEE. The ends were cut back, 0 bases at V and 7 bases at J, with 10 bases in the middle. This CDR3 region has 13 residues. CDR3 protein: CASSVAQGHEAFF. The CDR3 DNA sequence: TGTGCCAGCAGCGTAGCCCAGGGGCATGAAGCTTTCTTT. Full variable domain (remainder filled in from reference TRBV9 and TRBJ1-1): DSGVTQTPKHLITATGQRVTLRCSPRSGDLSVYWYQQSLDQGLQFLIQYYNGEERAKGNILERFSAQQFPDLHSELNLSSLELGDSALYFCASSVAQGHEAFFGQGTRLTVV.

The chain uses TRBV10-3 and TRBJ2-5; 9 nucleotides line up with TRBD1. The CDR3 is made up of 12 amino acids. The V gene's germline CDR1 is ENHRY and CDR2 SYGVKD. After removal of 10 bases from V and 4 bases from J, the junction contained 4 bases not matched to a gene. CDR3 coding DNA: TGTGCCACAACGGGACAGGGAGAGACCCAGTACTTC. Protein: CATTGQGETQYF.